The sequence of this T cell receptor beta chain was determined in a study of long-term antiretroviral therapy in people with HIV. Study findings and constraints: Repertoires with HIV possessed tighter CDR3 length spans than those of controls.

Investigators performed immunoSEQ version v3.0 at survey level. Measured with immunoSEQ multiplex PCR; TCRdb has only the in-frame clones, and not every one. In the table there are about 21,000 clones, about 80% of which are singletons. V shed 1 base, J shed 5 bases, and the junction held 13 bases outside the gene matches. Germline V gives CDR1 SGHDT, CDR2 YYEEEE. CDR3 length: 17 residues. About this clone itself: The antigen is unknown.

The source is a man between 18 and 35 years old with HIV. V gene TRBV5-6 combines with J gene TRBJ2-3; 7 positions match TRBD2. The sequencing here drew on unsorted PBMCs, taken 0.5 years after starting antiretroviral therapy. The CDR3 protein is CASSLFRGSVSGDTQYF. For the CDR3, the DNA is TGTGCCAGCAGCTTGTTTCGCGGGAGCGTTAGTGGAGATACGCAGTATTTT.